This TCR beta chain was recorded in a study of T cell repertoires in cytomegalovirus infection (dated by TCRdb to about 2019). Background for the entire study: Because public TCR beta signatures pointed to carriage of CMV infection together with the matching HLA type, the HLA type of each donor mattered for the analysis.

Summary of the overall study and its limitations: In both this cohort and an independent roughly 330-donor cohort, the cumulative frequency of public TCR beta family members distinguished carriers of CMV infection plus the relevant HLA type. In the ex vivo response, HLA-C-restricted CMV-specific TCR beta clonotypes were dominant, and in two of eight donors the single most frequent clonotype came from this HLA-C-restricted group.

Reads for this sample came from an Illumina HiSeq 1500. TCRdb trimmed the raw reads at Q25, called clones with MiXCR and kept productive beta chains. Here each entry gathers all rows of one CDR3 protein and keeps the most common genes and DNA. Here the sample has around 450,000 distinct CDR3 sequences; around 11% occur a single time. Of the sample, about 10% falls within the top ten clones. There are 16 amino acids in the CDR3, from cysteine to phenylalanine inclusive. Only the CDR3 part of the read is kept: 48 bases, read in frame from the first base. At the junction V is shortened by 1 base and J by 6 bases, with 19 bases in between. The germline V gene (reference sequence) supplies CDR1 LGHDT and CDR2 YNNKEL. Of note for this clonotype: It lacks a known antigen. It has no much larger one-base neighbor in the sample; base qualities were not kept.

The sample consisted of PBMCs. The chain joins TRBV3-1 to TRBJ2-7, with TRBD2 tentatively as D gene (6 bases match). The sequence was obtained from a human donor in good health (CMV status not recorded). Some clones in this sample may be carry-over from other donors' samples. DNA sequence: TGTGCCAGCAGCCAAGTCTATACTAGCCAAGCTGGCGAGCAGTACTTC. This sequence encodes CASSQVYTSQAGEQYF.